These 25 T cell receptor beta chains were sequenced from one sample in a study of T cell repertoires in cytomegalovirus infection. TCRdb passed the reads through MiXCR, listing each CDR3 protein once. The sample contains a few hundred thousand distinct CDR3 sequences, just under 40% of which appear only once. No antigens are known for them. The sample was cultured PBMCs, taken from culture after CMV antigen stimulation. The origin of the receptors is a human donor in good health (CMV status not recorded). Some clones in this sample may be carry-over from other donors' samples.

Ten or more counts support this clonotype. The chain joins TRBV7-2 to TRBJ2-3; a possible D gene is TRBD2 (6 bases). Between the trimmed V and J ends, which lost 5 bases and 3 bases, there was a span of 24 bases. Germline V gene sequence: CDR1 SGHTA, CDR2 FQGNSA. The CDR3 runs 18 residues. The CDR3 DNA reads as TGTGCCAGCAGCCCGCCACCCAGGGCGGGATGGGGGACAGATACGCAGTATTTT. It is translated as CASSPPPRAGWGTDTQYF.

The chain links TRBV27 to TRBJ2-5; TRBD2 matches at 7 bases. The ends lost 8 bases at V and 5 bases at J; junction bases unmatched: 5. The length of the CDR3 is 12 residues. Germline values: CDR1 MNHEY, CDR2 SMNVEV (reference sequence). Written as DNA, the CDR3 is TGTGCCAGCGGGAGGGTTGAGGAGACCCAGTACTTC. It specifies CASGRVEETQYF.

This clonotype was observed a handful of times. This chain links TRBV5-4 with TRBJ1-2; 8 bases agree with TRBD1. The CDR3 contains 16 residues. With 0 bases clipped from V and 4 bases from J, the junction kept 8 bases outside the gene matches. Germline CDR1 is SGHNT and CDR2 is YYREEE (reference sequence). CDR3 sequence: CASSLASGGIGYGYTF. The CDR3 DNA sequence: TGTGCCAGCAGCTTGGCTTCAGGGGGCATTGGCTATGGCTACACCTTC.

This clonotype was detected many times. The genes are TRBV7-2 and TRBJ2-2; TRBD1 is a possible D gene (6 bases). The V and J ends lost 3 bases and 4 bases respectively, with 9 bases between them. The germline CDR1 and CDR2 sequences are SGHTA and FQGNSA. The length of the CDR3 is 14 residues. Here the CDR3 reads CASSLGHRTGELFF. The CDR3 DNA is TGTGCCAGCAGCTTGGGACACCGCACCGGGGAGCTGTTTTTT. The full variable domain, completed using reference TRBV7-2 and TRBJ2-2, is GAGVSQSPSNKVTEKGKDVELRCDPISGHTALYWYRQSLGQGLEFLIYFQGNSAPDKSGLPSDRFSAERTGGSVSTLTIQRTQQEDSAVYLCASSLGHRTGELFFGEGSRLTVL.

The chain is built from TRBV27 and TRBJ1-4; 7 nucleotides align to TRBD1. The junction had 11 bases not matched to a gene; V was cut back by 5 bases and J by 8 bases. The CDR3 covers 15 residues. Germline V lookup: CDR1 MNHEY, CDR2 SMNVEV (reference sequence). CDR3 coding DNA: TGTGCCAGCAGTGCCCGACAGGGACCCCGGGAAAAACTGTTTTTT. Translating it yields CASSARQGPREKLFF.

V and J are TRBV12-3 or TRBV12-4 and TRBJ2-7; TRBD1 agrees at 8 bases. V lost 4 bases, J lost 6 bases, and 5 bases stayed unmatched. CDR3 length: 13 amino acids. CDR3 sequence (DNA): TGTGCCAGCAGTTGTCCAGACAGGGGCGAGCAGTACTTC. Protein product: CASSCPDRGEQYF.

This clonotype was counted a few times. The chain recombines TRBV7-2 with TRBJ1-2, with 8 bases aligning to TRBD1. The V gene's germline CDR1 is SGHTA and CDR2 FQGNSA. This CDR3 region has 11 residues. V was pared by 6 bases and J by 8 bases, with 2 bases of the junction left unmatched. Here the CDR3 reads CASRDREGYTF. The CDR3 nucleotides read TGTGCCAGCAGGGACAGGGAGGGCTACACCTTC.

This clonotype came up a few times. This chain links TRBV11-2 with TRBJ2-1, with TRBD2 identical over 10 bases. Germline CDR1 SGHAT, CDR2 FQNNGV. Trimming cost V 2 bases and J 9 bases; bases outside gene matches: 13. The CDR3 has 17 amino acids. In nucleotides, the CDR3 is TGTGCCAGCAGCTTATTCCCGAGCGGGAGGGCCGAAAGTGAGCAGTTCTTC. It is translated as CASSLFPSGRAESEQFF.

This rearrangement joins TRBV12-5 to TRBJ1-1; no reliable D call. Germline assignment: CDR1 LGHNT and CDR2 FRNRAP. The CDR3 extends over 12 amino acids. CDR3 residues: CATRWGNTEAFF. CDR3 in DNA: TGTGCAACAAGGTGGGGGAACACTGAAGCTTTCTTT.

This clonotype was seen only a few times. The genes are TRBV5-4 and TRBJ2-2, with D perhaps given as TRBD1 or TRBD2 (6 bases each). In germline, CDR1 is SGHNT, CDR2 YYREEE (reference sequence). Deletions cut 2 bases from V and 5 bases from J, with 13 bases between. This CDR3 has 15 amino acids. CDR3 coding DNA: TGTGCCAGCAGCTTTAAAGGGGGGCGAACCGGGGAGCTGTTTTTT. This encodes CASSFKGGRTGELFF.

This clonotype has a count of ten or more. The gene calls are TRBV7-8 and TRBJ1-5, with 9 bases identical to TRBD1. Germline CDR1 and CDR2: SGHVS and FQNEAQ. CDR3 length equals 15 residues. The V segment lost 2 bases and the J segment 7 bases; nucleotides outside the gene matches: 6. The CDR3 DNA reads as TGTGCCAGCAGCTTAACAGGGGGCTCTCGGCAGCCCCAGCATTTT. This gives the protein CASSLTGGSRQPQHF.

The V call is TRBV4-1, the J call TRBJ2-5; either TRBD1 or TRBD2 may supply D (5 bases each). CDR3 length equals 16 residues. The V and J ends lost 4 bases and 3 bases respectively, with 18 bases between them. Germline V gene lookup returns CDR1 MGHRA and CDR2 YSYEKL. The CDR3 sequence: CASSRNPGLVKETQYF. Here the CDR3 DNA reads TGCGCCAGCAGCCGGAACCCGGGGCTGGTGAAAGAGACCCAGTACTTC.

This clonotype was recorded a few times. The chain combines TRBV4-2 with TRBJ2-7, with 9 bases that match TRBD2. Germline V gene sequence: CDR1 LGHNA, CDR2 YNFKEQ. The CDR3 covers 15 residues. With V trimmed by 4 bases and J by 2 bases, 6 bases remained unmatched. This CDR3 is CASSLSGSRAYEQYF. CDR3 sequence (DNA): TGTGCCAGCAGCCTTAGCGGGAGCAGGGCCTACGAGCAGTACTTC.

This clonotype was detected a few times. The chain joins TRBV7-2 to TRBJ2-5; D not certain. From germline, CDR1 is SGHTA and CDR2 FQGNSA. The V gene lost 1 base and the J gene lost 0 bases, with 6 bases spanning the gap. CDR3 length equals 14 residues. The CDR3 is CASSLDRYQETQYF. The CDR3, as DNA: TGTGCCAGCAGCTTAGACAGATACCAAGAGACCCAGTACTTC.

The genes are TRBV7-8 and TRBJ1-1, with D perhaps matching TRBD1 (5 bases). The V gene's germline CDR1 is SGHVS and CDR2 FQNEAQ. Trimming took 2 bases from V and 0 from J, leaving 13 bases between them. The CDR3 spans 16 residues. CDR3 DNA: TGTGCCAGCAGCTTATGGGGGAGTCAGCTGAACACTGAAGCTTTCTTT. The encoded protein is CASSLWGSQLNTEAFF.

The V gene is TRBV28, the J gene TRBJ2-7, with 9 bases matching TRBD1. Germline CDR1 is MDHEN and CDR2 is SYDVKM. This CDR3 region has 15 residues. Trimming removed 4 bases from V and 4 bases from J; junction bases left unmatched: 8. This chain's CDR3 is CASSSPGTGWYEQYF. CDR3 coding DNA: TGTGCCAGCAGTTCTCCCGGGACAGGGTGGTACGAGCAGTACTTC.

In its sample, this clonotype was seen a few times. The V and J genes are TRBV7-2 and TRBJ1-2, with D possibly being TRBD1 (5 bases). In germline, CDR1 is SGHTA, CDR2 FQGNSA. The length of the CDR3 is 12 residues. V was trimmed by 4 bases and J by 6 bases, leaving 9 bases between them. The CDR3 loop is CASSSGRDGYTF. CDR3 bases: TGTGCCAGCAGCTCAGGGCGGGATGGCTACACCTTC.

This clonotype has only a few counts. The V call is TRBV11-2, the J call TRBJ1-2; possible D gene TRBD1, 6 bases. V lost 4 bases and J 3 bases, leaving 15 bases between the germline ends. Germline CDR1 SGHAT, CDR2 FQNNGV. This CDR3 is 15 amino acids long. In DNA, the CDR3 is TGTGCCAGCAGCTCATCCCCGGGGGGCTACTATGGCTACACCTTC. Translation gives CASSSSPGGYYGYTF.

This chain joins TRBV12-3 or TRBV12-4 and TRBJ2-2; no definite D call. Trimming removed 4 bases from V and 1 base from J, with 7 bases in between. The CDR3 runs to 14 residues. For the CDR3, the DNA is TGTGCCAGCAGTTCCGGGTTGAACACCGGGGAGCTGTTTTTT. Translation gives CASSSGLNTGELFF.

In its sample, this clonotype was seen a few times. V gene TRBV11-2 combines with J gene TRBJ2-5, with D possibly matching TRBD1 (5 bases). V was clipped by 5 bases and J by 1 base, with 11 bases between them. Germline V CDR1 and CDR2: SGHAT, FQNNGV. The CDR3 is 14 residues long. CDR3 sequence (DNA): TGTGCCAGCAGCCAAGACAGAATCCAAGAGACCCAGTACTTC. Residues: CASSQDRIQETQYF. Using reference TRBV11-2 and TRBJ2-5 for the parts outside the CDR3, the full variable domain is EAGVAQSPRYKIIEKRQSVAFWCNPISGHATLYWYQQILGQGPKLLIQFQNNGVVDDSQLPKDRFSAERLKGVDSTLKIQPAKLEDSAVYLCASSQDRIQETQYFGPGTRLLVL.

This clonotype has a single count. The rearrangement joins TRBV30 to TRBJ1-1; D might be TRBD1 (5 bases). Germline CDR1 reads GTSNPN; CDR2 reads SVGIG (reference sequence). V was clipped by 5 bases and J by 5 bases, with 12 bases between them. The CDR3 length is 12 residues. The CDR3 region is CAWSWGGTEAFF. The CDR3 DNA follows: TGTGCCTGGTCCTGGGGGGGAACTGAAGCTTTCTTT. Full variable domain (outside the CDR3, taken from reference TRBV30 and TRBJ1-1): SQTIHQWPATLVQPVGSPLSLECTVEGTSNPNLYWYRQAAGRGLQLLFYSVGIGQISSEVPQNLSASRPQDRQFILSSKKLLLSDSGFYLCAWSWGGTEAFFGQGTRLTVV.

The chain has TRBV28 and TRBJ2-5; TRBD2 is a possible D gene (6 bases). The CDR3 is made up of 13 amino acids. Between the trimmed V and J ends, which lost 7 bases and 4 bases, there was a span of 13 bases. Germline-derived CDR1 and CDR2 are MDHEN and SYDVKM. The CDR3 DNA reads TGTGCCAGCAACCCCGGGGGTAGAGAGACCCAGTACTTC. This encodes CASNPGGRETQYF.

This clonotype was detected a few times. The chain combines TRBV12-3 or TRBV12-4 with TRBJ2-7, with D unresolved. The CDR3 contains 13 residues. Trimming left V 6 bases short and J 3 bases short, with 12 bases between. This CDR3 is CASSTTLGYEQYF. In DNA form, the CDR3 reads TGTGCCAGCAGCACGACCCTAGGCTACGAGCAGTACTTC.

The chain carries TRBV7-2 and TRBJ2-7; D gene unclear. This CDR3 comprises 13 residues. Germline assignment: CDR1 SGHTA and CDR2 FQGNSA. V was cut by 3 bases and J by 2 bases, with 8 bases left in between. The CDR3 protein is CASSFGETYEQYF. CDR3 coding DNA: TGTGCCAGCAGCTTTGGGGAAACCTACGAGCAGTACTTC.

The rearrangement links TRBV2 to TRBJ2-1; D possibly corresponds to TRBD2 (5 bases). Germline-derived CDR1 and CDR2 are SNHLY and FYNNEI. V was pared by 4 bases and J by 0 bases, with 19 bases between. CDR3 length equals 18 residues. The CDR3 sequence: CASSAPPGWMSSYNEQFF. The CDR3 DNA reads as TGTGCCAGCAGTGCCCCCCCGGGGTGGATGAGCTCCTACAATGAGCAGTTCTTC.